These T cell receptor beta chains were read from a single sample in a study of spatial heterogeneity in lung cancer. TCRdb analysed the 5' RACE reads with MiXCR anew, one entry per CDR3 protein. The sample consists of fewer than 1,500 distinct CDR3 sequences, 24% of them appearing once. The sample in question was lung tumor tissue, obtained at surgery. These receptors originate from a female donor with early-stage non-small cell lung cancer. Each CDR3 is given with its conserved first and last residue. The D gene is left open where the match is weak. Clone size is given for some rows only: seen once, a few or many times, or a class if the clone is expanded.

clone_size	v_call	d_call	j_call	cdr3_nt	cdr3_aa
large	TRBV6-6	TRBD2	TRBJ2-1	TGTGCCAGCAGCCCCACTCGCGGGAGGAAGGGTGAGCAGTTCTTC	CASSPTRGRKGEQFF
large	TRBV20-1	TRBD2	TRBJ2-1	TGCAGTGCTAAAAAACTAGCGGAGGGGGATGAGCAGTTCTTC	CSAKKLAEGDEQFF
few	TRBV6-5	-	TRBJ1-2	TGTGCCAGCAGTAGATACGACGGGGGCTACACCTTC	CASSRYDGGYTF
medium-sized	TRBV4-2	-	TRBJ1-3	TGTGCCAGCAGTGGGACCGACGGCTCTGGAAACACCATATATTTT	CASSGTDGSGNTIYF
-	TRBV20-1	TRBD2	TRBJ2-3	TGCAGTGCTAAGTTAGCGGGGAACACAGATACGCAGTATTTT	CSAKLAGNTDTQYF
large	TRBV10-2	-	TRBJ2-1	TGCGCCAGCAGTGATTTGGGGCCCAATGAGCAGTTCTTC	CASSDLGPNEQFF
-	TRBV14	-	TRBJ1-6	TGTGCCAGCAGCCAACTATTGGGGAATTCACCCCTCCACTTT	CASSQLLGNSPLHF
medium-sized	TRBV28	-	TRBJ1-5	TGTGCCAGTTACCGGGCCCCTGAACCCCAGCATTTT	CASYRAPEPQHF
medium-sized	TRBV5-6	TRBD1	TRBJ2-1	TGTGCCAGCAGCCTAACCGGGACAGGGTGGAATGAGCAGTTCTTC	CASSLTGTGWNEQFF
once	TRBV6-5	TRBD2	TRBJ2-3	TGTGCCAGCAGTCGCACTAGCGGGGGATCAGATACGCAGTATTTT	CASSRTSGGSDTQYF
medium-sized	TRBV19	-	TRBJ2-3	TGTGCCAGTAGTCCTGACCGTTCTTCTACAGATACGCAGTATTTT	CASSPDRSSTDTQYF
large	TRBV10-2	-	TRBJ2-2	TGCGCCAGCAGTCTGAACACCGGGGAGCTGTTTTTT	CASSLNTGELFF
large	TRBV7-3	TRBD1	TRBJ1-1	TGTGCCAGCAGCTTAACGATAGGACAGGCAGGGGGAGCTTTCTTT	CASSLTIGQAGGAFF
few	TRBV6-2/TRBV6-3	TRBD1	TRBJ1-1	TGTGCCAGCAGTTTAACAGGGGTCACTCCCCAAGCTTTCTTT	CASSLTGVTPQAFF
few	TRBV28	TRBD1	TRBJ1-5	TGTGCCAGCACCATTGGACAGGGGGCCGGTCAGCCCCAGCATTTT	CASTIGQGAGQPQHF
large	TRBV20-1	-	TRBJ1-4	-	CSAEDTNEKLFFF
many	TRBV18	TRBD1	TRBJ2-7	TGTGCCAGCTCACCCGGGACAGGGGGCGACGAGCAGTACTTC	CASSPGTGGDEQYF
large	TRBV7-3	-	TRBJ2-5	TGTTCCAGCAGCAAGGGAACGCAAGAGACCCAGTACTTC	CSSSKGTQETQYF
medium-sized	TRBV5-1	-	TRBJ2-3	TGCGCCAGCAGCTTGTCTCCTGGGGCGGAAAGGACAGATACGCAGTATTTT	CASSLSPGAERTDTQYF
few	TRBV19	TRBD1	TRBJ2-5	TGTGCCAGTAGTGGACAGGTGCAAGAGACCCAGTACTTC	CASSGQVQETQYF
-	TRBV6-2/TRBV6-3	-	TRBJ2-7	TGTGCCAGCAGTGAACGAGACAGGTGGGAATTCTACGAGCAGTACTTC	CASSERDRWEFYEQYF